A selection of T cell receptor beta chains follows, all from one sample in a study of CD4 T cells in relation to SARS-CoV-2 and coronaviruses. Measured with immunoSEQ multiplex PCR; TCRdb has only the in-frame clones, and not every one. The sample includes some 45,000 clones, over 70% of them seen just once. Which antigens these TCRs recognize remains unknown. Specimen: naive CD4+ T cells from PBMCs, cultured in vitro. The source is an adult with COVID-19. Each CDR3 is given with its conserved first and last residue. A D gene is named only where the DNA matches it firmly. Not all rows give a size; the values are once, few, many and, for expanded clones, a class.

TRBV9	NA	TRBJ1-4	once	TGTGCCAGCAGCGTTGACAAGGGTAATGAAAAACTGTTTTTT	CASSVDKGNEKLFF
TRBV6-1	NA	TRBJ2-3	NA	TGTGCCAGCAGTGAAGGCACACGGAATACGCAGTATTTT	CASSEGTRNTQYF
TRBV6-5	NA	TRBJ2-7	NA	TGTGCCAGCAGAACCCTCTACGAGCAGTACTTC	CASRTLYEQYF
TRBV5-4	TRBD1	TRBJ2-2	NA	TGTGCCAGCAGGTCCGGGACAGGAAACACCGGGGAGCTGTTTTTT	CASRSGTGNTGELFF
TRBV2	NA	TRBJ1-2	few	TGTGCCAGCAGTGACAGGGTTAGGGGATATGGCTACACCTTC	CASSDRVRGYGYTF
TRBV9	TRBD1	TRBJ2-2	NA	TGTGCCAGCAGCGTTCGGGACAGGGTAACCGGGGAGCTGTTTTTT	CASSVRDRVTGELFF
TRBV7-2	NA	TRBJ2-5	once	TGTGCCAGCAGCCTTAGCGGAGTCCAAGAGACCCAGTACTTC	CASSLSGVQETQYF
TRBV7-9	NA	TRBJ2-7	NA	TGTGCCAGCAGCCGGGGGCGGGTGAATGGTTACGAGCAGTACTTC	CASSRGRVNGYEQYF
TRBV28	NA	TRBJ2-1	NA	TGTGCCAGCACCCAAACCGGGGGATGGGCCTACAATGAGCAGTTCTTC	CASTQTGGWAYNEQFF
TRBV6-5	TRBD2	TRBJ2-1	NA	TGTGCCAGCTCACTAGCGGGAGAAACCTACAATGAGCAGTTCTTC	CASSLAGETYNEQFF
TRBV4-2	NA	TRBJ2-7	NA	TGTGCCAGCAGCCAAGAAGCTCCCGGGGGAAATAGGGCCCAACGCTACGAGCAGTACTTC	CASSQEAPGGNRAQRYEQYF
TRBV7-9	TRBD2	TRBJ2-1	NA	TGTGCCAGCAGCTTAAGACTAGCGTCCAATGAGCAGTTCTTC	CASSLRLASNEQFF
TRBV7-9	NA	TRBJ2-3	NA	TGTGCCAGCAGCTTTGAGGGTTTTGGCGCAGATACGCAGTATTTT	CASSFEGFGADTQYF
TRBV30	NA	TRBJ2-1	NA	TGTGCCTGGAGTGTTAAGCTAGAATTTGATGAGCAGTTCTTC	CAWSVKLEFDEQFF
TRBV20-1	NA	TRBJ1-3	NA	TGCAGTGTGCGGATTGGAAACACCATATATTTT	CSVRIGNTIYF
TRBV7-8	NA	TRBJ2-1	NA	TGTGCCAGCAGCTGGGCCCGTGGACGTGAGTCGGGGATCTTC	CASSWARGRESGIF
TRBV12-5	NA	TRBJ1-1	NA	TGTGCTAGTGGTTTGGTACTCGGAGGGCAAGCTTTCTTT	CASGLVLGGQAFF
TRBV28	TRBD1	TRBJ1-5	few	TGTGCCAGCAACCCGACAGGGACTTTGCAGCCCCAGCATTTT	CASNPTGTLQPQHF
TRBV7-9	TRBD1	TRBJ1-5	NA	TGTGCCAGCAGCGAGGACAGGTGGAATCAGCCCCAGCATTTT	CASSEDRWNQPQHF
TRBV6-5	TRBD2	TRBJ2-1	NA	TGTGCCAGCAGTTGCTCGCGGGCTAGCGGGAGAGGTGAGCAGTTCTTC	CASSCSRASGRGEQFF
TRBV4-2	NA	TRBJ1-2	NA	TGTGCCAGCAGCCAAGCCGAGACGGGGGGCTACACCTTC	CASSQAETGGYTF
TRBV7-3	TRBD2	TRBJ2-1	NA	TGTGCCAGCAGCAGTAGCGGGAGACCCTACAATGAGCAGTTCTTC	CASSSSGRPYNEQFF
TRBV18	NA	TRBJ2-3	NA	TGTGCCAGCTCACCTCCGAACGATCTAGGCCCAGATACGCAGTATTTT	CASSPPNDLGPDTQYF
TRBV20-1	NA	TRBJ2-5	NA	TGCAGTGCTAGAGACGTGACCCAGTACTTC	CSARDVTQYF
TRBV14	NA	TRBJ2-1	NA	TGTGCCAGCAGCCAGACCGGGACGGGTGAGCAGTTCTTC	CASSQTGTGEQFF
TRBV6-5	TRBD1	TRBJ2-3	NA	TGTGCCAGCAGTCCGGGACAGGGTGATACGCAGTATTTT	CASSPGQGDTQYF
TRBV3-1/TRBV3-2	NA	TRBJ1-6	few	TGTGCCAGCAGCCGAGGGAGCTCCTATAATTCACCCCTCCACTTT	CASSRGSSYNSPLHF
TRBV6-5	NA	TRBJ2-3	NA	TGTGCCAGCAGCAGTCGGGGGTTCGGCACAGATACGCAGTATTTT	CASSSRGFGTDTQYF
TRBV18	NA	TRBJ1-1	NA	TGTGCCAGCTCACCACCGTCGAGGGTGAACACTGAAGCTTTCTTT	CASSPPSRVNTEAFF
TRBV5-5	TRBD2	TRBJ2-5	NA	TGTGCCAGCAGCTCCCTAACTAGCGGGAGTCCAGAGACCCAGTACTTC	CASSSLTSGSPETQYF
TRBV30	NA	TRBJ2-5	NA	TGTGCCTGGAGTGTAATATTGGGGGAAGAGACCCAGTACTTC	CAWSVILGEETQYF
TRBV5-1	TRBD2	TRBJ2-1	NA	TGCGCCAGCAGCTTTATAGCGGGAGGAAATGATGAGCAGTTCTTC	CASSFIAGGNDEQFF
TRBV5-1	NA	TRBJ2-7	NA	TGCGCCAGCAGCCTTATGGACAGCGGGACATACGAGCAGTACTTC	CASSLMDSGTYEQYF
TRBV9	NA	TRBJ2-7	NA	TGTGCCAGCAGCGTAGGATCAAGCTCCTACGAGCAGTACTTC	CASSVGSSSYEQYF
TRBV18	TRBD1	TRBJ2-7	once	TGTGCCAGCTCACGGGACAGGGCCTACGAGCAGTACTTC	CASSRDRAYEQYF
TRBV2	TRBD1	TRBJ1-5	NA	TGTGCCAGCAGTGATACGCCAGGGACAGGGTCGGTCCAGCCCCAGCATTTT	CASSDTPGTGSVQPQHF
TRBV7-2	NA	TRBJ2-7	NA	TGTGCCAGCAGCTCCAGCGTGAGGGGCCCGGAGTACTTC	CASSSSVRGPEYF
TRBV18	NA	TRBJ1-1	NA	TGTGCCAGCTCACGGACGGACGGAACCCTTGAAGCTTTCTTT	CASSRTDGTLEAFF
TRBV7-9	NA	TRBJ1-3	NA	TGTGCCAGCAGCTCAAACCCCCCGGGACTGTTCTCTGGAAACACCATATATTTT	CASSSNPPGLFSGNTIYF
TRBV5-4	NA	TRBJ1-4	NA	TGTGCCAGCAGCGTAGACCGAGGGACTGTCGAAAAACTGTTTTTT	CASSVDRGTVEKLFF
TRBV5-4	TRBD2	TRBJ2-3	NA	TGTGCCAGCAGCTTGGCCGGGGCGGGAGGCACAGATACGCAGTATTTT	CASSLAGAGGTDTQYF
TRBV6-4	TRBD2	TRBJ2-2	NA	TGTGCCAGCTCACTAGCGGGAGACACCGGGGAGCTGTTTTTT	CASSLAGDTGELFF
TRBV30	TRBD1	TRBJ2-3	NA	TGTGCCTGGAGGGAAAGGGACAGGGTAACGCAGTATTTT	CAWRERDRVTQYF
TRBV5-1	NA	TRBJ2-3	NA	TGCGCCAGCAGACAAGCGGTTGACACAGATACGCAGTATTTT	CASRQAVDTDTQYF
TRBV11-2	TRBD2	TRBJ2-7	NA	TGTGCCAGCAGCTTAGTTGTTGAGCGGGGGAGATACGAGCAGTACTTC	CASSLVVERGRYEQYF
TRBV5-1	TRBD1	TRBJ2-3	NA	TGCGCCAGCAGCGCCAGGCAGGGGGCAGATACGCAGTATTTT	CASSARQGADTQYF
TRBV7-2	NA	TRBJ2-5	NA	TGTGCCATTAGCCCAGGCAGAGAGACCCAGTACTTC	CAISPGRETQYF
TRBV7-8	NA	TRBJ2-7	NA	TGTGCCAGCAGCTTTATTCAGGGGTTCGAGCAGTACTTC	CASSFIQGFEQYF
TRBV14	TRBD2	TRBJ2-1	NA	TGTGCCAGCAGCCAAGAAAGCGGGAGGGAGCAGTTCTTC	CASSQESGREQFF
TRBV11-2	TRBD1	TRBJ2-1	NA	TGTGCCAGTAAGGGGACAGGGGGCTTCAATGAGCAGTTCTTC	CASKGTGGFNEQFF
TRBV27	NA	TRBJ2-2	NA	TGTGCCAGCAGTTTATATAACCCGAACACCGGGGAGCTGTTTTTT	CASSLYNPNTGELFF
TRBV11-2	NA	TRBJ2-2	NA	TGTGCCAGCAGCCCCACCGGTTGGGGGAGGACGAACACCGGGGAGCTGTTTTTT	CASSPTGWGRTNTGELFF
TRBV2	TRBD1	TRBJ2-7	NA	TGTGCCAGCATTCTGACAGGGGGTATCCACGAGCAGTACTTC	CASILTGGIHEQYF
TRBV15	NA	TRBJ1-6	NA	TGTGCCACCTCCCTGGGCTCCTATAATTCACCCCTCCACTTT	CATSLGSYNSPLHF
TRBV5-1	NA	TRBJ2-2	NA	TGCGCCAGCGCTTCCACCTTTAACACCGGGGAGCTGTTTTTT	CASASTFNTGELFF